This T cell receptor beta chain was obtained from a study of blood T cells in healthy people across ages. Study information: Template switching captured about one barcoded beta molecule per two T cells. Findings and limits, study-wide: In older individuals, TCR beta diversity per million T cells was lower, falling roughly linearly with age. Considered underestimates were the diversity estimates obtained from one million T cells.

A second PCR, run for about 6 to 11 cycles, used a sample-barcoded 5' primer plus a J-beta primer mix. TCRdb reanalysed the 5' RACE reads using MiXCR and keeps one entry per CDR3 protein. This table has around 280,000 distinct CDR3 sequences, around 27% appearing once. This clonotype has only a few counts. Its specificity is not known. Germline lookup yields CDR1 SEHNR and CDR2 FQNEAQ (reference sequence). The CDR3 totals 16 residues. V was cut by 4 bases and J by 1 base, with 16 bases left in between. This sequence joins TRBV7-9 and TRBJ2-5; D uncertain. Input material: blood. This clonotype was sampled from a woman aged 65 to 85 in good health. This CDR3 is CASSYGSSLFQETQYF. In nucleotides, the CDR3 is TGTGCCAGCAGCTATGGGTCTTCCCTTTTCCAAGAGACCCAGTACTTC.